These 15 T cell receptor beta chains share one sample of origin, sequenced in a study of blood T cell repertoires in COVID-19. Measured with immunoSEQ multiplex PCR; TCRdb has only the in-frame clones, and not every one. The repertoire holds under 450,000 clones, with 80% to 90% as singletons. The sequenced material came from PBMCs or T cells enriched from blood (not recorded which). These receptor sequences come from a man aged 25 to 45 who had recovered from COVID-19.

The rearrangement uses TRBV9 and TRBJ2-2, with a weak D call TRBD1 (5 bases). Trimming stripped 0 bases from V and 1 base from J, with 10 bases between. Germline V gene lookup returns CDR1 SGDLS and CDR2 YYNGEE. The CDR3 runs to 16 residues. CDR3 sequence reads: CASSVGPGMNTGELFF. The CDR3 DNA is TGTGCCAGCAGCGTAGGTCCAGGGATGAACACCGGGGAGCTGTTTTTT.

V is TRBV5-4 and J is TRBJ2-7, with D possibly being TRBD2 (5 bases). Trimming pared 2 bases from V and 7 bases from J, leaving 10 bases between. CDR1 and CDR2 (germline): SGHNT, YYREEE (reference sequence). The CDR3 runs to 12 residues. CDR3 nucleotides: TGTGCCAGCAGCTTACCCTCGGGGGAGCAGTACTTC. Protein: CASSLPSGEQYF.

This clone was seen a single time. J is TRBJ1-2 and V is TRBV5-1; 9 bases agree with TRBD1. The length of the CDR3 is 15 residues. Germline values: CDR1 SGHRS, CDR2 YFSETQ. V lost 5 bases, J lost 1 base, and 6 bases stayed unmatched. CDR3 region: CASRTGTGFNYGYTF. The CDR3 DNA reads TGCGCCAGCAGAACCGGGACAGGGTTTAACTATGGCTACACCTTC.

The chain joins TRBV3-1 (or the pseudogene TRBV3-2) to TRBJ2-1, with 9 bases aligning to TRBD2. Germline V lookup: CDR1 LGHDT, CDR2 YNNKEL (reference sequence). V gave up 2 bases and J gave up 3 bases; unmatched junction bases: 5. This CDR3 has 16 amino acids. CDR3 loop: CASSQIAGAYYNEQFF. The CDR3 nucleotides read TGTGCCAGCAGCCAAATAGCGGGGGCCTACTACAATGAGCAGTTCTTC.

The rearrangement links TRBV7-8 to TRBJ1-6, with 8 nucleotides matching TRBD1. Germline V gene data show CDR1 as SGHVS and CDR2 as FQNEAQ. CDR3 size: 17 residues. V trimming: 5 bases; J trimming: 7 bases; junction bases outside the gene matches: 13. The CDR3 nucleotides read TGTGCCAGCAGCCCGGGGGTGGGACAGGACCAAAATTCACCCCTCCACTTT. As protein: CASSPGVGQDQNSPLHF.

The count of this clone is one. J is TRBJ1-1 and V is TRBV5-1; TRBD1 matches at 7 bases. The V segment lost 0 bases and the J segment 2 bases; nucleotides outside the gene matches: 7. Germline loops: CDR1 SGHRS, CDR2 YFSETQ. The CDR3 has 16 amino acids. Written as DNA, the CDR3 is TGCGCCAGCAGCTTGGGAGGGGGCCCAACAAACACTGAAGCTTTCTTT. Protein product: CASSLGGGPTNTEAFF.

This chain connects TRBV3-1 (or the pseudogene TRBV3-2) to TRBJ1-5; D may be TRBD1 (5 bases). V shed 4 bases and J shed 7 bases, with 14 bases lying between them. Germline V lookup: CDR1 LGHDT, CDR2 YNNKEL (reference sequence). The CDR3 runs to 14 residues. CDR3 DNA sequence: TGTGCCAGCAGCCCCACCGGAGGGGACCAGCCCCAGCATTTT. It encodes CASSPTGGDQPQHF.

This chain joins TRBV27 and TRBJ2-7, with D perhaps matching TRBD1 (7 bases). Germline CDR1 is MNHEY and CDR2 is SMNVEV (reference sequence). CDR3 length: 15 residues. Trimming took off 6 bases at V and 2 bases at J, with 17 bases between the two ends. The CDR3 DNA follows: TGTGCCAGCAGCCCAGGGGGGATAATGACCTACGAGCAGTACTTC. As protein: CASSPGGIMTYEQYF.

This clone has a handful of counts. The chain joins TRBV28 to TRBJ1-5; TRBD1 matches 9 bases. Germline CDR1 and CDR2: MDHEN and SYDVKM. The CDR3 sequence is 16 residues long. The trim removed 5 bases at V and 6 bases at J, leaving 11 bases unmatched. CDR3 nucleotide sequence: TGTGCCAGCAGTCCACATGCGGGACAGGGAATTCAGCCCCAGCATTTT. It is translated as CASSPHAGQGIQPQHF.

The CDR3 DNA follows: TGCGCCAGCAGCCAAGGAGCGGGGACCAAAAACATTCAGTACTTC. Amino acid sequence: CASSQGAGTKNIQYF. The chain is built from TRBV4-1 and TRBJ2-4; 7 bases line up with TRBD2. The germline gives CDR1 MGHRA, CDR2 YSYEKL. The CDR3 runs 15 residues. V lost 1 base to trimming and J lost 2 bases; unmatched junction nucleotides: 2.

The V gene is TRBV20-1, the J gene TRBJ1-2, with 7 bases matching TRBD1. Germline V gene data show CDR1 as DFQATT and CDR2 as SNEGSKA (reference sequence). V trimming: 6 bases; J trimming: 7 bases; junction bases outside the gene matches: 14. The CDR3 extends over 14 amino acids. CDR3 residues: CSASDRAEIGGYTF. CDR3 DNA: TGCAGTGCGAGTGACAGGGCAGAAATAGGTGGCTACACCTTC.

The chain has TRBV10-3 and TRBJ2-2; TRBD1 is a possible D gene (6 bases). With 0 bases removed from V and 3 bases from J, the gap between germline ends came to 11 bases. The CDR3 sequence is 16 residues long. CDR1 and CDR2 (germline): ENHRY, SYGVKD. CDR3 in amino acids: CAISESGAPDTGELFF. The CDR3 DNA sequence: TGTGCCATCAGTGAGTCGGGGGCGCCGGACACCGGGGAGCTGTTTTTT.

V and J are TRBV7-2 and TRBJ1-6; D might be TRBD1 (5 bases). This CDR3 has 16 residues. The germline V and J ends were trimmed by 10 bases and 3 bases, with 19 bases remaining between them. The germline V gene has CDR1 SGHTA and CDR2 FQGNSA. The chain's CDR3 is CAIQRRGYGYNSPLHF. CDR3 coding DNA: TGTGCCATCCAAAGGAGGGGCTACGGCTATAATTCACCCCTCCACTTT.

Worth noting for this clone: The same CDR3 is also encoded by other DNA sequences in this sample. The V gene is TRBV6-2 or TRBV6-3, the J gene TRBJ1-5; D possibly corresponds to TRBD1 (5 bases). The CDR3 has 14 residues. V was trimmed by 2 bases and J by 2 bases, leaving 7 bases between them. Germline-derived CDR1 and CDR2 are MNHEY and SVGEGT. The CDR3 DNA sequence: TGTGCCAGCAGTTACGGGGCAGGCAATCAGCCCCAGCATTTT. This codes for CASSYGAGNQPQHF.

This chain joins TRBV3-1 (or the pseudogene TRBV3-2) and TRBJ2-3; TRBD2 might be the D (6 bases). CDR3 length: 14 residues. Germline assignment: CDR1 LGHDT and CDR2 YNNKEL (reference sequence). V dropped 4 bases and J dropped 0 bases, with 8 bases sitting between them. The CDR3 sequence is CASSPGGSTDTQYF. CDR3 coding DNA: TGTGCCAGCAGCCCCGGGGGAAGCACAGATACGCAGTATTTT.